Listed here are 14 T cell receptor beta chains from one sample, sequenced in a study of control samples from healthy donors and cancer patients (dated by TCRdb to 2019 to 2021). Receptor libraries were prepared by the immunoSEQ multiplex PCR assay. TCRdb obtained this table from immuneACCESS and retained in-frame rearrangements with V and J assigned. These tables miss some clones; where compared with another copy, unresolved V genes account for less than half of the shortfall, and the remainder is unexplained. This sample lists around 130,000 clones; about 93% were detected once. The ten largest clones represent under 2% of the sample. The sequenced sample consisted of PBMCs. Receptors originate from a man in his forties or fifties with head and neck cancer.

The J gene is TRBJ2-5, the V gene TRBV5-4; the match to TRBD2 covers 9 bases. The CDR3 runs to 16 residues. Germline V gene data show CDR1 as SGHNT and CDR2 as YYREEE (reference sequence). J gave up 5 bases and V 4 bases, and 12 bases lay outside the gene matches. Here the CDR3 DNA reads TGTGCCAGCAGCGATGAGCGCGGGGGGGGCGGGGAGACCCAGTACTTC. This sequence encodes CASSDERGGGGETQYF. Based on the CDR3 plus reference TRBV5-4 and TRBJ2-5, the full variable domain is ETGVTQSPTHLIKTRGQQVTLRCSSQSGHNTVSWYQQALGQGPQFIFQYYREEENGRGNFPPRFSGLQFPNYSSELNVNALELDDSALYLCASSDERGGGGETQYFGPGTRLLVL.

The rearrangement links TRBV9 to TRBJ2-2; D gene unclear. The CDR3 length is 13 residues. The V gene's germline CDR1 is SGDLS and CDR2 YYNGEE. V was cut by 4 bases and J by 4 bases, with 8 bases left in between. CDR3 loop: CASSSSGTGELFF. Written as DNA, the CDR3 is TGTGCCAGCAGCTCCTCGGGCACCGGGGAGCTGTTTTTT.

The rearrangement uses TRBV5-6 and TRBJ1-2, with no clear D. The V end lost 0 bases, the J end lost 4 bases, and 10 bases lay between the germline ends. In germline, CDR1 is SGHDT, CDR2 YYEEEE. This CDR3 has 14 amino acids. The CDR3 region has the DNA TGTGCCAGCAGCTTGGGGACGGTTTTCTATGGCTACACCTTC. The encoded protein is CASSLGTVFYGYTF.

The chain is built from TRBV19 and TRBJ2-7; perhaps TRBD2 as D (5 bases). Trimming left V 4 bases short and J 2 bases short, with 9 bases between. The CDR3 extends over 13 amino acids. Germline CDR1 LNHDA, CDR2 SQIVND (reference sequence). CDR3 nucleotides: TGTGCCAGTAGTAAGAGCGGAACCTACGAGCAGTACTTC. This sequence encodes CASSKSGTYEQYF.

The genes are TRBV18 and TRBJ1-1; 8 bases match TRBD1. Germline V CDR1 and CDR2: KGHSH, LQKENI. The CDR3 length is 15 residues. The trim removed 1 base at V and 4 bases at J, leaving 5 bases unmatched. The CDR3 region has the DNA TGTGCCAGCTCACCACGGACAGGGAGGTCCACTGAAGCTTTCTTT. Translating gives CASSPRTGRSTEAFF.

The gene calls are TRBV2 and TRBJ2-4, with 7 bases fitting TRBD2. The CDR3 is 14 residues long. The V segment lost 11 bases and the J segment 8 bases; nucleotides outside the gene matches: 15. Germline values: CDR1 SNHLY, CDR2 FYNNEI. Written as DNA, the CDR3 is TGTGCCGGCCGACTAGCACTGGCCGTAGACATTCAGTACTTC. Translated: CAGRLALAVDIQYF.

The chain combines TRBV7-9 with TRBJ1-2; D is unresolved. V was shortened by 1 base and J by 8 bases, with 14 bases between the two germline ends. Germline V gene sequence: CDR1 SEHNR, CDR2 FQNEAQ (reference sequence). This CDR3 is built from 14 residues. For the CDR3, the DNA is TGTGCCAGCAGCTTAGAGGGCCCCGGTGTGGGCTACACCTTC. Translated, it gives CASSLEGPGVGYTF.

The rearrangement links TRBV20-1 to TRBJ1-1, with D tentatively TRBD1 (6 bases). This CDR3 spans 11 amino acids. Per the germline V gene, CDR1 is DFQATT and CDR2 is SNEGSKA (reference sequence). The V end lost 0 bases, the J end lost 11 bases, and 10 bases lay between the germline ends. Here the CDR3 DNA reads TGCAGTGCTAGAGACGGGGGCGCGGCTTTCTTT. Amino acid sequence: CSARDGGAAFF.

This clone was recorded only once. The chain joins TRBV6-6 to TRBJ1-1; possibly TRBD1 for D (6 bases). The germline V gene has CDR1 MNHNY and CDR2 SVGAGI (reference sequence). The V and J ends lost 0 bases and 1 base respectively, with 9 bases between them. CDR3 length: 15 residues. In nucleotides, the CDR3 is TGTGCCAGCAGTTACTCGAGAGGGGGGAACACTGAAGCTTTCTTT. Amino acid sequence: CASSYSRGGNTEAFF.

The rearrangement joins TRBV29-1 to TRBJ1-5; D might be TRBD1 (6 bases). The germline gives CDR1 SQVTM, CDR2 ANQGSEA. This CDR3 region has 13 residues. V lost 6 bases and J 3 bases, leaving 12 bases between the germline ends. The CDR3 is CSVADRTNQPQHF. The CDR3 region has the DNA TGCAGCGTAGCCGACAGGACCAATCAGCCCCAGCATTTT. Filled out from reference TRBV29-1 and TRBJ1-5, the complete variable domain reads SAVISQKPSRDICQRGTSLTIQCQVDSQVTMMFWYRQQPGQSLTLIATANQGSEATYESGFVIDKFPISRPNLTFSTLTVSNMSPEDSSIYLCSVADRTNQPQHFGDGTRLSIL.

This chain connects TRBV9 to TRBJ1-3; possible D gene TRBD1, 5 bases. The CDR3 totals 15 residues. The V and J ends lost 4 bases and 3 bases respectively, with 14 bases between them. Germline CDR1 and CDR2: SGDLS and YYNGEE. The CDR3 loop reads CASSRDGGYGNTIYF. The CDR3 DNA sequence: TGTGCCAGCAGCCGAGACGGGGGTTATGGAAACACCATATATTTT.

The chain employs TRBV6-5 and TRBJ1-6, with D unresolved. Germline loops: CDR1 MNHEY, CDR2 SVGAGI. Deletions cut 6 bases from V and 7 bases from J, with 7 bases between. The CDR3 sequence is 12 residues long. In DNA, the CDR3 is TGTGCCAGCAGACGGACGAATTCACCCCTCCACTTT. This codes for CASRRTNSPLHF.

This chain joins TRBV3-1 (or the pseudogene TRBV3-2) and TRBJ2-3, with D tentatively TRBD2 (5 bases). Germline V lookup: CDR1 LGHDT, CDR2 YNNKEL (reference sequence). Trimming left V 6 bases short and J 2 bases short, with 18 bases between. The CDR3 totals 16 residues. CDR3 DNA: TGTGCCAGCAGTCTTGCTTCCGGGATCACCACAGATACGCAGTATTTT. Protein sequence: CASSLASGITTDTQYF.

The gene calls are TRBV6-5 and TRBJ1-3, with no clear D. CDR3 length: 16 residues. V lost 0 bases and J lost 4, with 13 bases in between. Germline CDR1 reads MNHEY; CDR2 reads SVGAGI. CDR3 amino acids: CASSYSGVKRGNTIYF. The CDR3, as DNA: TGTGCCAGCAGTTACTCGGGCGTCAAAAGGGGAAACACCATATATTTT.